These 5 T cell receptor beta chains were sequenced from one sample in a study of neoadjuvant anti-PD-1 for oral cavity cancer. Assay: immunoSEQ multiplex PCR; the TCRdb copy retains only in-frame clones and omits some. Altogether around 24,000 clones are present, 20% to 30% being singletons, with the ten largest covering more than 15%. Time point: after neoadjuvant nivolumab, at surgical resection. The sequencing used tumor tissue, collected after nivolumab (anti-PD-1) treatment. These receptor sequences come from a person aged 35 to 85 with oral cavity squamous cell carcinoma.

The chain joins TRBV11-3 to TRBJ2-3; D could derive from TRBD1 or TRBD2 (5 bases each). V was cut by 1 base and J by 3 bases, with 14 bases left in between. Germline CDR1 and CDR2: SGHNT and YENEEA. The length of the CDR3 is 16 residues. The CDR3 DNA reads TGTGCCAGCAGCTTAGGAGGGACCTCGGGGACAGATACGCAGTATTTT. It codes for CASSLGGTSGTDTQYF.

The chain links TRBV7-9 to TRBJ2-4; D gene uncertain. The germline V gene encodes CDR1 SEHNR and CDR2 FQNEAQ (reference sequence). V was trimmed by 4 bases and J by 9 bases, leaving 19 bases between them. The CDR3 is 15 amino acids. The CDR3 is CASSSPVAVSGIQYF. The CDR3 coding sequence is TGTGCCAGCAGCTCTCCTGTGGCCGTCTCGGGCATTCAGTACTTC. The full variable domain, its missing parts supplied by reference TRBV7-9 and TRBJ2-4, is DTGVSQNPRHKITKRGQNVTFRCDPISEHNRLYWYRQTLGQGPEFLTYFQNEAQLEKSRLLSDRFSAERPKGSFSTLEIQRTEQGDSAMYLCASSSPVAVSGIQYFGAGTRLSVL.

The V call is TRBV30, the J call TRBJ1-5; D remains ambiguous. V gave up 0 bases and J gave up 0 bases, with 3 bases separating them. This CDR3 is built from 13 residues. Germline V CDR1 and CDR2: GTSNPN, SVGIG (reference sequence). The CDR3 nucleotides read TGTGCCTGGAGTGTCTTTAGCAATCAGCCCCAGCATTTT. The encoded protein is CAWSVFSNQPQHF.

The rearrangement links TRBV7-2 to TRBJ1-1; D possibly corresponds to TRBD1 (5 bases). The germline CDR1 and CDR2 sequences are SGHTA and FQGNSA. The CDR3 length is 15 residues. V lost 1 base and J 2 bases, leaving 11 bases between the germline ends. The CDR3 reads CASSLEGRANTEAFF. CDR3 DNA: TGTGCCAGCAGCTTAGAGGGCAGGGCAAACACTGAAGCTTTCTTT.

The genes are TRBV7-8 and TRBJ2-7; D is uncertain. CDR1 SGHVS and CDR2 FQNEAQ come from the germline V gene. This CDR3 comprises 12 residues. Trimming took off 1 base at V and 7 bases at J, with 8 bases between the two ends. In DNA form, the CDR3 reads TGTGCCAGCAGCTTAGACAGTTGGGAGCAGTACTTC. It codes for CASSLDSWEQYF.